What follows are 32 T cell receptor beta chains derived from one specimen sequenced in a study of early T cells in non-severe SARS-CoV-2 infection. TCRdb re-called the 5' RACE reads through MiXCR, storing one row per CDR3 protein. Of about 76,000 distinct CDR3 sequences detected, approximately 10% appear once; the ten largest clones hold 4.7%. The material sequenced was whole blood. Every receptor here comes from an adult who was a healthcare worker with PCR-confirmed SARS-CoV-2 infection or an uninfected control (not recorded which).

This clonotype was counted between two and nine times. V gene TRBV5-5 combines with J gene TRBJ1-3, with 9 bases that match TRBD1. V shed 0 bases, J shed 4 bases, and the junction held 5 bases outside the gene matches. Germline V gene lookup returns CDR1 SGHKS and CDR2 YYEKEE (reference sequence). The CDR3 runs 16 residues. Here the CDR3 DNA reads TGTGCCAGCAGCTTGGATACAGGGGGCTTCGGAAACACCATATATTTT. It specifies CASSLDTGGFGNTIYF.

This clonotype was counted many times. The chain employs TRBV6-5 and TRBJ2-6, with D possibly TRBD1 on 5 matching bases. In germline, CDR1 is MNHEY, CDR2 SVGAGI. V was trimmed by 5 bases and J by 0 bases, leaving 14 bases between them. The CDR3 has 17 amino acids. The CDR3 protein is CASSLRGHLSGANVLTF. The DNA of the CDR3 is TGTGCCAGCAGTCTGCGCGGACACCTCTCTGGGGCCAACGTCCTGACTTTC.

CDR3 nucleotide sequence: TGTGCCAGCAGCTTAGAGCCAGTAAACACTGAAGCTTTCTTT. Amino acids: CASSLEPVNTEAFF. This chain uses TRBV7-2 with TRBJ1-1, with D unresolved. The germline V and J ends were trimmed by 1 base and 2 bases, with 8 bases remaining between them. Germline V lookup: CDR1 SGHTA, CDR2 FQGNSA. This CDR3 is 14 amino acids long.

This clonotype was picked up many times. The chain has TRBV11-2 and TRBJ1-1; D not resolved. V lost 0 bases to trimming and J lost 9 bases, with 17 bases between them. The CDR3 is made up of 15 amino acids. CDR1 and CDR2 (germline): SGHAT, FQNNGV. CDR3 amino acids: CASSLEAAAIGKAFF. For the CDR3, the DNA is TGTGCCAGCAGCTTAGAGGCGGCAGCTATTGGAAAAGCTTTCTTT.

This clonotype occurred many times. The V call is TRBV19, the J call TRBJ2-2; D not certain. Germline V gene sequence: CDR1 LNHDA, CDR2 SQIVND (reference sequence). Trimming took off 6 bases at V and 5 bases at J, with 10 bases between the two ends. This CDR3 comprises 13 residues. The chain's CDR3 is CASSWASTGELFF. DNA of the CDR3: TGTGCCAGTAGCTGGGCGAGTACCGGGGAGCTGTTTTTT.

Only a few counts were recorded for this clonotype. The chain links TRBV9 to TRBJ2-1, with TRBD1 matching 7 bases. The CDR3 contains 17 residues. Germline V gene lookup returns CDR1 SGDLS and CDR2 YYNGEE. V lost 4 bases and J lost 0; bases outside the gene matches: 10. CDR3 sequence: CASSIRGGESSYNEQFF. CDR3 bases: TGTGCCAGCAGCATCAGAGGGGGCGAGAGCTCCTACAATGAGCAGTTCTTC. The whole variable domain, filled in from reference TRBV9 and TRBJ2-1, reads DSGVTQTPKHLITATGQRVTLRCSPRSGDLSVYWYQQSLDQGLQFLIQYYNGEERAKGNILERFSAQQFPDLHSELNLSSLELGDSALYFCASSIRGGESSYNEQFFGPGTRLTVL.

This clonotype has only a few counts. The CDR3 DNA follows: TGCGCCAGCAGTGAGTCCCGGACTTACACCGGGGAGCTGTTTTTT. Translating gives CASSESRTYTGELFF. V is TRBV10-1 and J is TRBJ2-2, with D possibly TRBD2 on 5 matching bases. The CDR3 has 15 amino acids. The germline CDR1 and CDR2 sequences are WNHNN and SYGVQD (reference sequence). V lost 0 bases, J lost 3 bases, and 8 bases lay in between.

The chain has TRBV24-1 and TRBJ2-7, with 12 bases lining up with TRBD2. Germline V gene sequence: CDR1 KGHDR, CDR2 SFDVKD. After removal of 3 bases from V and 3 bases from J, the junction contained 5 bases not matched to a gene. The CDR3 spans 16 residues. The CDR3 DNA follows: TGTGCCACCAGTGATGTACGGACTAGCGGGGACTACGAGCAGTACTTC. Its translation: CATSDVRTSGDYEQYF.

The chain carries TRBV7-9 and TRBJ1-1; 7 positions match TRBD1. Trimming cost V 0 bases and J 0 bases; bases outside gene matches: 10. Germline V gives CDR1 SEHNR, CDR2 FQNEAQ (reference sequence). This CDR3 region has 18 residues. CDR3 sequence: CASSLAPGGGWMNTEAFF. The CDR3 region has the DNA TGTGCCAGCAGCTTAGCCCCAGGGGGGGGATGGATGAACACTGAAGCTTTCTTT.

CDR3 coding DNA: TGCGCCAGCAGCCAAGAGGACCGGGAGGGCAATCAGCCCCAGCATTTT. This encodes CASSQEDREGNQPQHF. The V and J genes are TRBV4-1 and TRBJ1-5; D is undetermined. The CDR3 spans 16 residues. Germline values: CDR1 MGHRA, CDR2 YSYEKL. V dropped 0 bases and J dropped 2 bases, with 11 bases sitting between them.

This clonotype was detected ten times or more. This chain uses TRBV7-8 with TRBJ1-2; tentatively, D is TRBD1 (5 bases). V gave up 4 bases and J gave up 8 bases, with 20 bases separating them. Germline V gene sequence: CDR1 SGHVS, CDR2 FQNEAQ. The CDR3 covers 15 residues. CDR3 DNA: TGTGCCAGCAGCTCAATTTGGGGTACCTGGGGCGGCTACACCTTC. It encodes CASSSIWGTWGGYTF.

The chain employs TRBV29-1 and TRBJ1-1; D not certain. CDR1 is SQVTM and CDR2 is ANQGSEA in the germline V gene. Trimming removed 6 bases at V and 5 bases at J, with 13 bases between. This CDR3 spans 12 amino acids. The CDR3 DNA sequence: TGCAGCGTCCAAGGGTCGGGGACTGAAGCTTTCTTT. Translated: CSVQGSGTEAFF.

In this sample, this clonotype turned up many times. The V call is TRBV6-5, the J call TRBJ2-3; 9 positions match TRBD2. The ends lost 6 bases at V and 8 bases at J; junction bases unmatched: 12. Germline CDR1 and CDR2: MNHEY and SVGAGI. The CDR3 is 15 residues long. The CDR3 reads CASSPAGGGPVTQYF. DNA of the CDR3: TGTGCCAGCAGCCCTGCGGGGGGGGGGCCCGTTACGCAGTATTTT.

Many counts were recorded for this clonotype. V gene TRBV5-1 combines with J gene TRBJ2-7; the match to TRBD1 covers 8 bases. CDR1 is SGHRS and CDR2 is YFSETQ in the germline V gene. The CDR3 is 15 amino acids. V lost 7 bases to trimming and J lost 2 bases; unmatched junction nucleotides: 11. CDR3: CASRKTGTGAYEQYF. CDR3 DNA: TGCGCCAGCCGCAAGACCGGGACAGGAGCCTACGAGCAGTACTTC.

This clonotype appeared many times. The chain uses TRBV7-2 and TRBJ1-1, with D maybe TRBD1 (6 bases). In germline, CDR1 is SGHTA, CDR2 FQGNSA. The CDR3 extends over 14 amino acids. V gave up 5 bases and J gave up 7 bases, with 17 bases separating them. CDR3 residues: CASSRGTSPGEAFF. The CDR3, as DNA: TGTGCCAGCAGCCGTGGGACATCCCCCGGTGAAGCTTTCTTT.

The CDR3 region has the DNA TGCAGTGCTAGATATCCCCGGGGAGGGGGAACTAACTATGGCTACACCTTC. Its protein product is CSARYPRGGGTNYGYTF. The chain employs TRBV20-1 and TRBJ1-2, with D maybe TRBD1 (6 bases). CDR1 and CDR2 (germline): DFQATT, SNEGSKA (reference sequence). V gave up 2 bases and J gave up 0 bases, with 19 bases separating them. The CDR3 runs 17 residues.

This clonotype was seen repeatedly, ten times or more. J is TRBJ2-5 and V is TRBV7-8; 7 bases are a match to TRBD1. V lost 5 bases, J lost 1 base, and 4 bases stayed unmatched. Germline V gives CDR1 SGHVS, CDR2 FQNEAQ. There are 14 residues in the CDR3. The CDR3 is CASSTDRAQETQYF. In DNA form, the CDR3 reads TGTGCCAGCAGCACTGACAGGGCCCAAGAGACCCAGTACTTC.

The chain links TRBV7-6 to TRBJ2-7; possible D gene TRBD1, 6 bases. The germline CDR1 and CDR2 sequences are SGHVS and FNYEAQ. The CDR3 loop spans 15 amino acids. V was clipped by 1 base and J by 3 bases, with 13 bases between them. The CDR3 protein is CASSLDPGTSYEQYF. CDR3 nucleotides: TGTGCCAGCAGCTTAGATCCCGGGACAAGCTACGAGCAGTACTTC.

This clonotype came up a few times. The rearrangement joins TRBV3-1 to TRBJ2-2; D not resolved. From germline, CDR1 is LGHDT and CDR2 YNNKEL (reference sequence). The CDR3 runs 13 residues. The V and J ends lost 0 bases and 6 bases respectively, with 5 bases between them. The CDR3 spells CASSQDGAGELFF. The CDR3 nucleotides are TGTGCCAGCAGCCAAGATGGGGCCGGGGAGCTGTTTTTT.

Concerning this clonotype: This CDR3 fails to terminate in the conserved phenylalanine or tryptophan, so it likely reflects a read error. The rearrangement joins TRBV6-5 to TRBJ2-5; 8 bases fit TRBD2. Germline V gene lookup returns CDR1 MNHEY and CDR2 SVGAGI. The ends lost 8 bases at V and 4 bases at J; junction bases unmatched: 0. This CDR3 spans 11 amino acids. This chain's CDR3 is CASRGGETQYS. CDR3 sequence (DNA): TGTGCCAGCCGGGGGGGAGAGACCCAGTACTCC.

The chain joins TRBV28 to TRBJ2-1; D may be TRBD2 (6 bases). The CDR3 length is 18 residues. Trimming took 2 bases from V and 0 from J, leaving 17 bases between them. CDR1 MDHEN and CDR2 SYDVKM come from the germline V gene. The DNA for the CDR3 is TGTGCCAGCAGTTTACGGGGTCTGGGGGGAAGCTCCTACAATGAGCAGTTCTTC. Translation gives CASSLRGLGGSSYNEQFF.

CDR3 residues: CATSRVQALAQYF. CDR3 coding DNA: TGTGCCACCAGCAGAGTGCAGGCCTTGGCCCAGTACTTC. The rearrangement uses TRBV15 and TRBJ2-5; D gene unclear. This CDR3 has 13 residues. Germline lookup yields CDR1 LNHNV and CDR2 YYDKDF (reference sequence). Trimming left V 1 base short and J 9 bases short, with 12 bases between. Variable domain in full (rest from reference TRBV15 and TRBJ2-5): DAMVIQNPRYQVTQFGKPVTLSCSQTLNHNVMYWYQQKSSQAPKLLFHYYDKDFNNEADTPDNFQSRRPNTSFCFLDIRSPGLGDTAMYLCATSRVQALAQYFGPGTRLLVL.

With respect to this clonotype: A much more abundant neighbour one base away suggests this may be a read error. For the CDR3, the DNA is TGTGCCAGTAGACAGACAGGGATTGGAACAGTTACGCAGTATTTT. This translates into CASRQTGIGTVTQYF. The chain links TRBV19 to TRBJ2-3; TRBD1 agrees at 7 bases. Germline CDR1 reads LNHDA; CDR2 reads SQIVND (reference sequence). CDR3 size: 15 residues. The full variable domain, in which reference TRBV19 and TRBJ2-3 provide the parts outside the CDR3, is DGGITQSPKYLFRKEGQNVTLSCEQNLNHDAMYWYRQDPGQGLRLIYYSQIVNDFQKGDIAEGYSVSREKKESFPLTVTSAQKNPTAFYLCASRQTGIGTVTQYFGPGTRLTVL.

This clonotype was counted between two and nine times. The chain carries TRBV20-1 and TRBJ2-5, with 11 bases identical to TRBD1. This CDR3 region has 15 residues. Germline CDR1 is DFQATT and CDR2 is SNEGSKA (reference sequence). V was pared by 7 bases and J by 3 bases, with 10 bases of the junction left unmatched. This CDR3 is CSVRPMGQGEETQYF. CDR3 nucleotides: TGCAGTGTGAGGCCCATGGGACAGGGGGAAGAGACCCAGTACTTC.

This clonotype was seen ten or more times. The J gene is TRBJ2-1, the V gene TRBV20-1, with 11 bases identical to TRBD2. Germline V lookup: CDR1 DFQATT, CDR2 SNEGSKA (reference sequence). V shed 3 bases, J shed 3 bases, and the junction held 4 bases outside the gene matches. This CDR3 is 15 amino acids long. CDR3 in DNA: TGCAGTGCTAGGGTTAGCGGGGGGGTCTACAATGAGCAGTTCTTC. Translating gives CSARVSGGVYNEQFF.

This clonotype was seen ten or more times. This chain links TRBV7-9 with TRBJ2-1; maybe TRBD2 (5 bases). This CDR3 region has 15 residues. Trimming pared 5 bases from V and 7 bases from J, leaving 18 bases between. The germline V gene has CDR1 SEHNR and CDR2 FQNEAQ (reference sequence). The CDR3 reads CASSLPGLPGNEQFF. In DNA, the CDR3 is TGTGCCAGCAGCCTGCCAGGACTCCCTGGGAATGAGCAGTTCTTC.

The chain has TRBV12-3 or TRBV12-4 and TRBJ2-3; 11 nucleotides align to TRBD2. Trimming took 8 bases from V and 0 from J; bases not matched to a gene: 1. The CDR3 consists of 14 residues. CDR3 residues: CASASGGSTDTQYF. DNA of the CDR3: TGTGCCAGCGCTAGCGGGGGGAGCACAGATACGCAGTATTTT.

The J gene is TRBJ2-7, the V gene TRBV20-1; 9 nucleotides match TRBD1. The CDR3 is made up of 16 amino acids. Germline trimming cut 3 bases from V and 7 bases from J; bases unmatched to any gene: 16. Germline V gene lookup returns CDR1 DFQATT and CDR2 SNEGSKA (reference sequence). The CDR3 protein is CSASNGQTGGFWEQYF. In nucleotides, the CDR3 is TGCAGTGCTAGCAACGGCCAGACAGGGGGGTTTTGGGAGCAGTACTTC.

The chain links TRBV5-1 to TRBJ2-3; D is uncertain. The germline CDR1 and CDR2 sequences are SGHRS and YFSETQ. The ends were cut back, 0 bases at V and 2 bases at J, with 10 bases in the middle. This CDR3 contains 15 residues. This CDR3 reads CASSLGTEITDTQYF. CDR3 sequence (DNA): TGCGCCAGCAGCTTGGGGACGGAAATCACAGATACGCAGTATTTT.

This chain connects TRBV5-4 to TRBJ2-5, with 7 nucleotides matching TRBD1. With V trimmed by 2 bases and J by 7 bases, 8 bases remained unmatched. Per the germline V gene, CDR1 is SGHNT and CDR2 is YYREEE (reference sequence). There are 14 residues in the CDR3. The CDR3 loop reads CASSLRDSLRTQYF. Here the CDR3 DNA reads TGTGCCAGCAGCTTACGGGACAGCCTTAGGACCCAGTACTTC.

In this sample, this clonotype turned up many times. For the CDR3, the DNA is TGTGCCAGTAGTATAGCCCTAGCGGGGTCCTACGAGCAGTACTTC. Translating it yields CASSIALAGSYEQYF. The chain carries TRBV19 and TRBJ2-7, with 9 bases that match TRBD2. This CDR3 spans 15 amino acids. Germline V gives CDR1 LNHDA, CDR2 SQIVND (reference sequence). With V trimmed by 1 base and J by 1 base, 2 bases remained unmatched.

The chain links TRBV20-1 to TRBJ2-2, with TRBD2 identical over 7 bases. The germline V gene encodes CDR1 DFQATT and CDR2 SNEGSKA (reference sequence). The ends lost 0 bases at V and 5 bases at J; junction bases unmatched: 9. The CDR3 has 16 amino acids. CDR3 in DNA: TGCAGTGCTAGAGATCTGGTAGCGGGTTTAACCGGGGAGCTGTTTTTT. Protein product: CSARDLVAGLTGELFF.